This TCR beta chain originates from a study of cytomegalovirus exposure and HLA in healthy donors. The primer mix had 60 Vbeta and 13 Jbeta primers. The assay was immunoSEQ multiplex PCR, and TCRdb's table has in-frame clones only and misses some. Among roughly 140,000 clones listed, over 60% were seen once. The CDR3 consists of 20 residues. From germline, CDR1 is SGDLS and CDR2 YYNGEE. After removal of 4 bases from V and 0 bases from J, the junction contained 16 bases not matched to a gene. Findings and limits, study-wide: The investigators catalogued 164 TCR beta chains as cytomegalovirus-associated.

Regarding this clone: What it binds is unknown.

The chain couples TRBV9 to TRBJ2-6; 7 bases map to TRBD1. The sequenced sample consisted of PBMCs. This clonotype was obtained from a man aged 35 to 55 in good health and CMV-seronegative. This CDR3 reads CASSPRANRGPLSGANVLTF. The CDR3 DNA is TGTGCCAGCAGCCCTCGAGCAAACAGGGGCCCCCTCTCTGGGGCCAACGTCCTGACTTTC.